This entry lists 29 T cell receptor beta chains sequenced from one sample in a study of CD8+ T cells in alopecia areata. RNA extraction was followed by reverse transcription into cDNA, which acted as the sequencing template. Clones were read by immunoSEQ multiplex PCR, and TCRdb kept only the in-frame ones, dropping some. This sample yields 170,000 or so clones, of which roughly 64% are seen a single time; roughly 12% belongs to the top ten. Described treatment: oral pan-JAK inhibitor, 5-10 mg twice daily. The specimen was CD8+ T cells sorted from blood, collected at week 24, from a patient treated with tofacitinib. The receptors originated from a human donor with alopecia areata.

This clone was seen a few times. This chain connects TRBV20-1 to TRBJ1-1; possible D gene TRBD1, 6 bases. The CDR3 covers 11 residues. Trimming left V 7 bases short and J 6 bases short, with 12 bases between. Germline loops: CDR1 DFQATT, CDR2 SNEGSKA (reference sequence). The CDR3 spells CSVGGLAEAFF. The CDR3 DNA follows: TGCAGTGTTGGGGGCTTGGCTGAAGCTTTCTTT.

The V gene is TRBV5-1, the J gene TRBJ2-1; possible D gene TRBD2, 7 bases. The CDR3 totals 16 residues. Germline CDR1 reads SGHRS; CDR2 reads YFSETQ. V was pared by 0 bases and J by 7 bases, with 17 bases between. The CDR3 coding sequence is TGCGCCAGCAGCTTGGCATCGGCGGGGGCGTGGAATGAGCAGTTCTTC. Its protein product is CASSLASAGAWNEQFF.

The chain recombines TRBV6-5 with TRBJ1-4; TRBD1 might be the D (5 bases). The V end lost 2 bases, the J end lost 7 bases, and 11 bases lay between the germline ends. The V gene's germline CDR1 is MNHEY and CDR2 SVGAGI. CDR3 length: 14 amino acids. The CDR3 sequence is CASSYRAGGEKLFF. DNA of the CDR3: TGTGCCAGCAGTTACCGGGCGGGGGGTGAAAAACTGTTTTTT.

The V and J genes are TRBV13 and TRBJ1-1; TRBD1 might be the D (5 bases). CDR3 length: 13 amino acids. CDR1 and CDR2 (germline): PRHDT, FYEKMQ (reference sequence). Trimming left V 7 bases short and J 6 bases short, with 15 bases between. Here the CDR3 DNA reads TGTGCCAGCACCCGAGGGACGGGTGCTGAAGCTTTCTTT. Protein product: CASTRGTGAEAFF.

The chain joins TRBV30 to TRBJ2-1, with TRBD1 matching over 8 bases. J gave up 3 bases and V 1 base, and 5 bases lay outside the gene matches. The length of the CDR3 is 15 residues. The V gene's germline CDR1 is GTSNPN and CDR2 SVGIG (reference sequence). The CDR3 sequence: CAWSEQGGLYNEQFF. CDR3 coding DNA: TGTGCCTGGAGTGAACAGGGGGGCCTCTACAATGAGCAGTTCTTC. Together with reference TRBV30 and TRBJ2-1, the CDR3 gives the full variable domain: SQTIHQWPATLVQPVGSPLSLECTVEGTSNPNLYWYRQAAGRGLQLLFYSVGIGQISSEVPQNLSASRPQDRQFILSSKKLLLSDSGFYLCAWSEQGGLYNEQFFGPGTRLTVL.

This clone was seen more than once but under ten times. This sequence joins TRBV7-9 and TRBJ2-2; 8 bases match TRBD1. The germline gives CDR1 SEHNR, CDR2 FQNEAQ (reference sequence). This CDR3 comprises 14 residues. With 2 bases clipped from V and 5 bases from J, the junction kept 1 base outside the gene matches. This chain's CDR3 is CASSLQGATGELFF. DNA of the CDR3: TGTGCCAGCAGCTTACAGGGGGCGACCGGGGAGCTGTTTTTT.

This chain connects TRBV27 to TRBJ2-5; 8 nucleotides agree with TRBD2. V shed 4 bases, J shed 5 bases, and the junction held 6 bases outside the gene matches. Germline loops: CDR1 MNHEY, CDR2 SMNVEV (reference sequence). This CDR3 comprises 14 residues. The CDR3 here is CASSSGLALETQYF. DNA for the CDR3: TGTGCCAGCAGTTCTGGACTAGCCCTGGAGACCCAGTACTTC.

This clone was detected only a few times. The chain's CDR3 is CASSLIDPGYEQYF. The CDR3 DNA follows: TGCGCCAGCAGCTTGATCGATCCAGGCTACGAGCAGTACTTC. The chain links TRBV5-1 to TRBJ2-7; D unclear. V was pared by 1 base and J by 3 bases, with 11 bases between. Per germline, CDR1 SGHRS and CDR2 YFSETQ. The CDR3 extends over 14 amino acids.

V usage is TRBV30 and J usage is TRBJ2-6, with D tentatively TRBD1 (5 bases). Looked up from germline, CDR1 is GTSNPN and CDR2 is SVGIG (reference sequence). There are 16 residues in the CDR3. V was shortened by 6 bases and J by 0 bases, with 15 bases between the two germline ends. CDR3 DNA sequence: TGTGCCTGTCGACAGCCCGAGAGCTCTGGGGCCAACGTCCTGACTTTC. This translates into CACRQPESSGANVLTF.

This chain uses TRBV29-1 with TRBJ2-6, with 7 bases matching TRBD1. The germline CDR1 and CDR2 sequences are SQVTM and ANQGSEA. V trimming: 3 bases; J trimming: 0 bases; junction bases outside the gene matches: 5. This CDR3 region has 16 residues. CDR3 in DNA: TGCAGCGTTGATTGGGGACAGCCCTCTGGGGCCAACGTCCTGACTTTC. Its protein is CSVDWGQPSGANVLTF.

The rearrangement uses TRBV11-2 and TRBJ1-1; D perhaps matches TRBD1 (5 bases). V was shortened by 5 bases and J by 7 bases, with 14 bases between the two germline ends. This CDR3 contains 13 residues. Germline-derived CDR1 and CDR2 are SGHAT and FQNNGV. The CDR3 protein is CASSRRGESEAFF. In DNA, the CDR3 is TGTGCCAGCAGCAGAAGGGGTGAAAGTGAAGCTTTCTTT.

This clone was recorded only once. The V gene is TRBV4-2, the J gene TRBJ1-1; 8 bases are a match to TRBD1. This CDR3 has 16 residues. Germline V gene lookup returns CDR1 LGHNA and CDR2 YNFKEQ. V was pared by 3 bases and J by 1 base, with 7 bases of the junction left unmatched. The CDR3: CASSHTPDRANTEAFF. Written as DNA, the CDR3 is TGTGCCAGCAGCCACACCCCGGACAGGGCGAACACTGAAGCTTTCTTT.

The chain has TRBV6-5 and TRBJ2-5; D gene ambiguous. Deletions cut 6 bases from V and 1 base from J, with 9 bases between. Germline V gene sequence: CDR1 MNHEY, CDR2 SVGAGI. The CDR3 runs to 13 residues. The CDR3 DNA reads TGTGCCAGCAGATTAGGGATCCAAGAGACCCAGTACTTC. It translates to CASRLGIQETQYF.

Concerning this clone: Its ends do not fully match the called genes, so a read error is possible. The chain recombines TRBV7-9 with TRBJ2-7, with a tentative D call TRBD1 (6 bases). Germline V gives CDR1 SEHNR, CDR2 FQNEAQ (reference sequence). This CDR3 is 12 amino acids long. The CDR3 bases are TGTGCCAGCAGCTTAGGTGGGGCGGACAGCGACTTC. It specifies CASSLGGADSDF.

The chain uses TRBV29-1 and TRBJ2-2; 9 bases are a match to TRBD1. The V gene's germline CDR1 is SQVTM and CDR2 ANQGSEA. With V trimmed by 0 bases and J by 2 bases, 13 bases remained unmatched. The CDR3 covers 19 residues. CDR3 coding DNA: TGCAGCGTTGAAGAGATCACGGAGGGGACAGGGTACAACACCGGGGAGCTGTTTTTT. Protein sequence: CSVEEITEGTGYNTGELFF.

The chain uses TRBV5-1 and TRBJ2-5, with D possibly matching TRBD1 (6 bases). Germline CDR1 SGHRS, CDR2 YFSETQ. CDR3 length: 15 residues. V lost 4 bases, J lost 3 bases, and 16 bases lay in between. CDR3: CASSPAVTGKETQYF. The CDR3, as DNA: TGCGCCAGCAGCCCAGCCGTAACAGGGAAAGAGACCCAGTACTTC. Together with reference TRBV5-1 and TRBJ2-5, the CDR3 gives the full variable domain: KAGVTQTPRYLIKTRGQQVTLSCSPISGHRSVSWYQQTPGQGLQFLFEYFSETQRNKGNFPGRFSGRQFSNSRSEMNVSTLELGDSALYLCASSPAVTGKETQYFGPGTRLLVL.

The gene calls are TRBV29-1 and TRBJ1-2, with 8 bases lining up with TRBD1. This CDR3 region has 14 residues. V lost 6 bases and J lost 6; bases outside the gene matches: 12. Looked up from germline, CDR1 is SQVTM and CDR2 is ANQGSEA. Here the CDR3 DNA reads TGCAGCGTCCCGGGACAGGTCCTTATGGATGGCTACACCTTC. This gives the protein CSVPGQVLMDGYTF.

The chain couples TRBV4-1 to TRBJ2-7, with 11 bases matching TRBD1. CDR1 and CDR2 from the germline V gene are MGHRA and YSYEKL. The ends lost 1 base at V and 6 bases at J; junction bases unmatched: 5. This CDR3 comprises 15 residues. This CDR3 reads CASSQGRTGGGEQYF. In DNA form, the CDR3 reads TGCGCCAGCAGCCAAGGGAGGACAGGGGGCGGCGAGCAGTACTTC.

This clone was detected a few times. The V gene is TRBV27, the J gene TRBJ2-5, with 9 bases identical to TRBD1. With V trimmed by 2 bases and J by 3 bases, 1 base remained unmatched. Looked up from germline, CDR1 is MNHEY and CDR2 is SMNVEV (reference sequence). This CDR3 region has 14 residues. The CDR3 region is CASSLGDREETQYF. DNA of the CDR3: TGTGCCAGCAGTTTAGGGGACAGGGAAGAGACCCAGTACTTC.

The rearrangement joins TRBV7-3 to TRBJ2-6; 9 bases are shared with TRBD1. The CDR3 runs to 18 residues. Losses at the gene ends were 3 bases for V and 0 bases for J; bases not matched to a gene: 6. The germline CDR1 and CDR2 sequences are SGHTA and FQGTGA. CDR3 coding DNA: TGTGCCAGCAGCTTTGGGACAGGGTTACTCTCTGGGGCCAACGTCCTGACTTTC. Translated: CASSFGTGLLSGANVLTF.

In its sample, this clone was seen a few times. The junction differs from germline at one of its ends, possibly a read error. The genes are TRBV4-1 and TRBJ2-5; D is tentatively TRBD1 or TRBD2 (5 bases each). The germline gives CDR1 MGHRA, CDR2 YSYEKL. This CDR3 comprises 15 residues. This CDR3 is CASSLQVGEQETQYF. The CDR3 bases are TGTGCCAGCAGCCTACAGGTCGGGGAGCAAGAGACCCAGTACTTC.

The rearrangement links TRBV6-1 to TRBJ2-3; D is perhaps TRBD2 (5 bases). The V gene lost 4 bases and the J gene lost 0 bases, with 14 bases spanning the gap. This CDR3 is 16 amino acids long. Germline values: CDR1 MNHNS, CDR2 SASEGT. The CDR3 sequence is CASSVRRTPSTDTQYF. CDR3 nucleotide sequence: TGTGCCAGCAGTGTCCGGCGGACTCCTAGCACAGATACGCAGTATTTT.

This clone was seen a single time. The J gene is TRBJ1-2, the V gene TRBV30, with D uncertain. Germline assignment: CDR1 GTSNPN and CDR2 SVGIG (reference sequence). This CDR3 spans 13 amino acids. V shed 2 bases and J shed 8 bases, with 15 bases lying between them. Here the CDR3 reads CAWSIGGFGGYTF. CDR3 bases: TGTGCCTGGAGTATAGGAGGGTTTGGAGGCTACACCTTC.

The rearrangement joins TRBV18 to TRBJ2-2, with a possible D match to TRBD2 (5 bases). The CDR3 is made up of 15 amino acids. The germline V gene encodes CDR1 KGHSH and CDR2 LQKENI. V was shortened by 7 bases and J by 4 bases, with 16 bases between the two germline ends. In DNA form, the CDR3 reads TGTGCCAGCTTGCCCGGAGGCGGAGGCACCGGGGAGCTGTTTTTT. It encodes CASLPGGGGTGELFF.

The rearrangement uses TRBV29-1 and TRBJ1-4; D perhaps matches TRBD1 (5 bases). The germline V gene has CDR1 SQVTM and CDR2 ANQGSEA. This CDR3 comprises 14 residues. The V end lost 7 bases, the J end lost 0 bases, and 12 bases lay between the germline ends. In nucleotides, the CDR3 is TGCAGCGCTACAGGACGGGCAACTAATGAAAAACTGTTTTTT. It specifies CSATGRATNEKLFF.

This CDR3 is CASRRDRANSPLHF. CDR3 in DNA: TGTGCCAGCAGGCGGGACAGGGCGAATTCACCCCTCCACTTT. The V call is TRBV14, the J call TRBJ1-6; 9 nucleotides agree with TRBD1. V shed 6 bases and J 7 bases; nucleotides not matched to a gene: 4. This CDR3 is built from 14 residues. Looked up from germline, CDR1 is SGHDN and CDR2 is FVKESK.

This clone has only one observation. The rearrangement links TRBV7-9 to TRBJ2-7; D ambiguous. Deletions cut 4 bases from V and 4 bases from J, with 17 bases between. The CDR3 has 15 residues. Germline loops: CDR1 SEHNR, CDR2 FQNEAQ (reference sequence). The CDR3 loop reads CASSSPLSPRYEQYF. DNA for the CDR3: TGTGCCAGCAGCTCGCCCCTTAGCCCGCGGTACGAGCAGTACTTC.

This clone came up a few times. This rearrangement joins TRBV7-9 to TRBJ2-7; D is uncertain. The CDR3 length is 13 residues. Germline assignment: CDR1 SEHNR and CDR2 FQNEAQ (reference sequence). The V end was cut by 5 bases, the J end by 4 bases, with 12 bases between. The CDR3 DNA sequence: TGTGCCAGCAGCCTCGGGTCCCTATACGAGCAGTACTTC. Protein product: CASSLGSLYEQYF. Full variable domain (rest looked up from reference TRBV7-9 and TRBJ2-7): DTGVSQNPRHKITKRGQNVTFRCDPISEHNRLYWYRQTLGQGPEFLTYFQNEAQLEKSRLLSDRFSAERPKGSFSTLEIQRTEQGDSAMYLCASSLGSLYEQYFGPGTRLTVT.

This chain uses TRBV9 with TRBJ1-1; D is ambiguous. This CDR3 comprises 11 residues. CDR1 SGDLS and CDR2 YYNGEE come from the germline V gene. V shed 4 bases and J shed 5 bases, with 6 bases lying between them. CDR3 in DNA: TGTGCCAGCAGCCCCGGGACTGAAGCTTTCTTT. It specifies CASSPGTEAFF.